The clone carrying this T cell receptor (beta chain) showed up just once. Trimming cost V 0 bases and J 1 base, with 10 bases left between them. The germline V gene has CDR1 GTSNPN and CDR2 SVGIG (reference sequence). This CDR3 contains 15 residues. The data derive from a study of blood T cell repertoires in COVID-19. On the study more broadly: Specimens from acute and convalescent COVID-19 originated in the United States, Italy and Spain. T cells, B-cell-depleted T cells, or PBMCs provided the cDNA or gDNA that served as material.

Original processing notes: Amplification from reference gene primers served as the basis for estimated nucleated cell counts. Generated by immunoSEQ multiplex PCR, the TCRdb table keeps only in-frame clones and is missing some. V, J and clone size derive from that table, while D and trimming were established from the DNA sequence. The sample has hundreds of thousands of clones; 82% are singletons. The gene calls are TRBV30 and TRBJ1-3, with D possibly TRBD1 on 5 matching bases. The sample consisted of peripheral blood. The receptor comes from a woman older than 75 with acute or convalescent COVID-19. The CDR3 here is CAWSVGTGSGNTIYF. CDR3 nucleotides: TGTGCCTGGAGTGTGGGAACAGGATCTGGAAACACCATATATTTT.